These 25 T cell receptor beta chains originate from one sample sequenced in a study of beta chain features in type 1 diabetes. Expressed TCRB transcripts got sequenced, as all isolated RNA was reverse transcribed. Assay used: immunoSEQ multiplex PCR; TCRdb lists only in-frame clones, some missing. The sample has a few hundred thousand clones, 11% to 15% seen once. The specimen sequenced was central memory CD4+ T cells from blood. Receptors originate from a man younger than 40 in good health.

The table lists this clone with a few counts. The chain carries TRBV11-2 and TRBJ2-1; maybe TRBD2 (5 bases). The germline V and J ends were trimmed by 3 bases and 0 bases, with 9 bases remaining between them. The germline V gene encodes CDR1 SGHAT and CDR2 FQNNGV. The CDR3 is 15 residues long. The CDR3 protein is CASSLTGISYNEQFF. The CDR3 DNA is TGTGCCAGCAGCTTGACGGGAATCTCCTACAATGAGCAGTTCTTC.

This clone was recorded a few times. The chain has TRBV5-1 and TRBJ2-2; no clear D. CDR3 length: 14 residues. The V end was cut by 0 bases, the J end by 0 bases, with 3 bases between. Germline CDR1 reads SGHRS; CDR2 reads YFSETQ. This CDR3 is CASSLGANTGELFF. CDR3 DNA: TGCGCCAGCAGCTTGGGAGCGAACACCGGGGAGCTGTTTTTT.

The CDR3 loop is CASSQDPQGGYGYTF. The CDR3 DNA sequence: TGCGCCAGCAGCCAAGATCCCCAAGGGGGCTATGGCTACACCTTC. The V call is TRBV4-3, the J call TRBJ1-2; perhaps TRBD1 as D (6 bases). The CDR3 sequence is 15 residues long. Germline CDR1 LGHNA, CDR2 YSLEER. V was cut by 0 bases and J by 4 bases, with 12 bases left in between.

V usage is TRBV6-1 and J usage is TRBJ2-1, with TRBD2 as a possible D gene (6 bases). The V end lost 5 bases, the J end lost 2 bases, and 13 bases lay between the germline ends. Germline-derived CDR1 and CDR2 are MNHNS and SASEGT. The CDR3 totals 15 residues. CDR3 sequence reads: CASSLLAGTYNEQFF. The CDR3 bases are TGTGCCAGCAGTCTACTAGCCGGTACCTACAATGAGCAGTTCTTC.

This chain joins TRBV11-2 and TRBJ1-1, with D possibly TRBD1 on 6 matching bases. This CDR3 contains 14 residues. Trimming shortened V by 4 bases and J by 2 bases, and 11 bases separated the two germline ends. Germline V gene data show CDR1 as SGHAT and CDR2 as FQNNGV. The DNA for the CDR3 is TGTGCCAGCAGCTATGGGACACCAAACACTGAAGCTTTCTTT. Residues: CASSYGTPNTEAFF.

This chain links TRBV25-1 with TRBJ1-1; 9 bases map to TRBD1. The CDR3 is made up of 15 amino acids. Trimming at V came to 0 bases and at J to 5 bases, leaving 4 bases not matched to a gene. Per germline, CDR1 MGHDK and CDR2 SYGVNS. The CDR3 DNA follows: TGTGCCAGCAGTGAATACGGGACAGGGAGGACTGAAGCTTTCTTT. The encoded protein is CASSEYGTGRTEAFF.

This chain links TRBV28 with TRBJ2-1; 9 positions match TRBD2. J lost 4 bases, V lost 6 bases, and 10 bases had no gene match. The germline CDR1 and CDR2 sequences are MDHEN and SYDVKM. The CDR3 length is 16 residues. CDR3 nucleotide sequence: TGTGCCAGCAGCTCCGTCCTAGCGGGGCTATACAATGAGCAGTTCTTC. Translated, it gives CASSSVLAGLYNEQFF.

This clone has a handful of counts. The chain recombines TRBV7-9 with TRBJ2-6, with unresolved D. The CDR3 is made up of 16 amino acids. CDR1 SEHNR and CDR2 FQNEAQ come from the germline V gene (reference sequence). The germline V and J ends were trimmed by 2 bases and 1 base, with 9 bases remaining between them. The CDR3 protein is CASSLISVSGANVLTF. The CDR3 bases are TGTGCCAGCAGCTTAATATCGGTTTCTGGGGCCAACGTCCTGACTTTC. Full variable domain (rest looked up from reference TRBV7-9 and TRBJ2-6): DTGVSQNPRHKITKRGQNVTFRCDPISEHNRLYWYRQTLGQGPEFLTYFQNEAQLEKSRLLSDRFSAERPKGSFSTLEIQRTEQGDSAMYLCASSLISVSGANVLTFGAGSRLTVL.

This clone was seen more than once but under ten times. The chain has TRBV5-1 and TRBJ2-2; D is uncertain. Germline CDR1 and CDR2: SGHRS and YFSETQ. The CDR3 loop spans 14 amino acids. V lost 2 bases, J lost 3 bases, and 8 bases lay in between. Here the CDR3 reads CASSFDTDTGELFF. In nucleotides, the CDR3 is TGCGCCAGCAGCTTTGACACCGACACCGGGGAGCTGTTTTTT.

This clone was counted a few times. This chain connects TRBV15 to TRBJ1-1; a weak D match, TRBD1 (6 bases). Trimming removed 4 bases from V and 4 bases from J, with 19 bases in between. Per germline, CDR1 LNHNV and CDR2 YYDKDF (reference sequence). The CDR3 runs 16 residues. The CDR3 nucleotides read TGTGCCACCAGCACCCCAGGGTCGGGGGGCACCACTGAAGCTTTCTTT. Residues: CATSTPGSGGTTEAFF.

CDR3 region: CASSFKGREKLFF. The CDR3 DNA reads as TGTGCCAGCAGTTTCAAGGGCAGGGAAAAACTGTTTTTT. The rearrangement joins TRBV27 to TRBJ1-4; D gene unclear. The germline V gene has CDR1 MNHEY and CDR2 SMNVEV (reference sequence). CDR3 length: 13 amino acids. V lost 3 bases and J 8 bases, leaving 10 bases between the germline ends.

Many counts were recorded for this clone. This chain links TRBV20-1 with TRBJ2-3, with D unresolved. The V end lost 3 bases, the J end lost 2 bases, and 0 bases lay between the germline ends. The CDR3 totals 10 residues. Germline assignment: CDR1 DFQATT and CDR2 SNEGSKA (reference sequence). CDR3: CSASTDTQYF. CDR3 in DNA: TGCAGTGCTAGCACAGATACGCAGTATTTT.

About this clone: The sample has other DNA sequences that encode this CDR3 too. The chain links TRBV7-2 to TRBJ2-3; D is undetermined. The CDR3 is made up of 12 amino acids. V lost 5 bases and J 2 bases, leaving 5 bases between the germline ends. Germline V gene sequence: CDR1 SGHTA, CDR2 FQGNSA. As DNA, the CDR3 is TGTGCCAGCAGCCCGTACACAGATACGCAGTATTTT. It translates to CASSPYTDTQYF.

The genes are TRBV6-6 and TRBJ2-3; tentative D call: TRBD2 (6 bases). Trimming removed 2 bases from V and 1 base from J, with 7 bases in between. Germline V gene sequence: CDR1 MNHNY, CDR2 SVGAGI (reference sequence). CDR3 length equals 14 residues. CDR3 nucleotide sequence: TGTGCCAGCAGTTACGGCGGGGGCACAGATACGCAGTATTTT. It codes for CASSYGGGTDTQYF.

A few counts support this clone. The rearrangement links TRBV5-1 to TRBJ2-1; 14 nucleotides line up with TRBD2. This CDR3 has 17 amino acids. Per the germline V gene, CDR1 is SGHRS and CDR2 is YFSETQ. J lost 4 bases, V lost 3 bases, and 6 bases had no gene match. The CDR3 loop is CASSYAGLAGVYNEQFF. The CDR3 DNA is TGCGCCAGCAGCTACGCGGGACTAGCGGGGGTTTACAATGAGCAGTTCTTC.

CDR3 sequence reads: CASSLNFGSSYNEQFF. As DNA, the CDR3 is TGTGCCAGCAGCCTGAATTTCGGAAGCTCCTACAATGAGCAGTTCTTC. This chain connects TRBV7-2 to TRBJ2-1; D remains ambiguous. The length of the CDR3 is 16 residues. Per the germline V gene, CDR1 is SGHTA and CDR2 is FQGNSA. With 5 bases removed from V and 0 bases from J, the gap between germline ends came to 14 bases.

This clone was seen a few times. Other DNA sequences within the sample encode an identical CDR3. V usage is TRBV5-1 and J usage is TRBJ1-2; no clear D. The CDR3 runs to 13 residues. V lost 4 bases and J lost 2, with 9 bases in between. The germline V gene has CDR1 SGHRS and CDR2 YFSETQ. CDR3 sequence reads: CASSPSGNYGYTF. In nucleotides, the CDR3 is TGCGCCAGCAGCCCCTCGGGCAACTATGGCTACACCTTC.

This clone was counted many times. V and J are TRBV7-9 and TRBJ1-3; D call uncertain. The germline V and J ends were trimmed by 6 bases and 4 bases, with 4 bases remaining between them. This CDR3 region has 11 residues. CDR1 is SEHNR and CDR2 is FQNEAQ in the germline V gene (reference sequence). The CDR3 DNA is TGTGCCAGCAGTGAAGGAAACACCATATATTTT. It encodes CASSEGNTIYF.

Remarks on this clone: It may be a read error: a sequence one base away is much more abundant. The chain has TRBV6-6 and TRBJ2-3, with D uncertain. The CDR3 spans 11 residues. Trimming took 5 bases from V and 6 from J, leaving 6 bases between them. Germline V CDR1 and CDR2: MNHNY, SVGAGI (reference sequence). CDR3 loop: CASSVWDTQYF. CDR3 DNA sequence: TGTGCCAGCAGTGTGTGGGATACGCAGTATTTT.

This clone has more than one count but fewer than ten. This chain uses TRBV28 with TRBJ2-1; D gene ambiguous. Germline V CDR1 and CDR2: MDHEN, SYDVKM. Trimming stripped 1 base from V and 7 bases from J, with 8 bases between. The CDR3 has 13 residues. CDR3 DNA sequence: TGTGCCAGCAGTTTATCGTTTCAGAATGAGCAGTTCTTC. It translates to CASSLSFQNEQFF.

This clone turned up a few times. The gene calls are TRBV5-5 and TRBJ2-3; D gene uncertain. Germline V gene lookup returns CDR1 SGHKS and CDR2 YYEKEE (reference sequence). The CDR3 is 14 amino acids. The V end lost 4 bases, the J end lost 0 bases, and 9 bases lay between the germline ends. CDR3 amino acids: CASSQSGSTDTQYF. CDR3 in DNA: TGTGCCAGCAGCCAGAGTGGTAGCACAGATACGCAGTATTTT.

The chain couples TRBV7-8 to TRBJ1-1, with D possibly matching TRBD1 (6 bases). Germline V gene data show CDR1 as SGHVS and CDR2 as FQNEAQ. This CDR3 comprises 14 residues. Between the trimmed V and J ends, which lost 5 bases and 4 bases, there was a span of 14 bases. Here the CDR3 reads CASSRRQESTEAFF. In nucleotides, the CDR3 is TGTGCCAGCAGCAGACGACAGGAGAGCACTGAAGCTTTCTTT. The full variable domain, completed using reference TRBV7-8 and TRBJ1-1, is GAGVSQSPRYKVAKRGQDVALRCDPISGHVSLFWYQQALGQGPEFLTYFQNEAQLDKSGLPSDRFFAERPEGSVSTLKIQRTQQEDSAVYLCASSRRQESTEAFFGQGTRLTVV.

The chain is built from TRBV19 and TRBJ2-1, with D perhaps matching TRBD1 (6 bases). Trimming stripped 1 base from V and 10 bases from J, with 11 bases between. Per the germline V gene, CDR1 is LNHDA and CDR2 is SQIVND (reference sequence). The CDR3 covers 13 residues. The CDR3 protein is CASSIGRQAEQFF. In nucleotides, the CDR3 is TGTGCCAGTAGTATAGGTAGACAGGCGGAGCAGTTCTTC.

V and J are TRBV7-9 and TRBJ1-1; the D gene is possibly TRBD1 (6 bases). Trimming removed 0 bases at V and 8 bases at J, with 13 bases between. CDR3 length equals 14 residues. Per germline, CDR1 SEHNR and CDR2 FQNEAQ (reference sequence). As DNA, the CDR3 is TGTGCCAGCAGCTTAGCCGCGGACAGTAAAGAAGCTTTCTTT. It translates to CASSLAADSKEAFF.

This rearrangement joins TRBV7-2 to TRBJ2-4; D remains ambiguous. Germline-derived CDR1 and CDR2 are SGHTA and FQGNSA. The CDR3 extends over 11 amino acids. The V end lost 5 bases, the J end lost 5 bases, and 4 bases lay between the germline ends. CDR3 in DNA: TGTGCCAGCAGCGGGGAAAACATTCAGTACTTC. Its translation: CASSGENIQYF.